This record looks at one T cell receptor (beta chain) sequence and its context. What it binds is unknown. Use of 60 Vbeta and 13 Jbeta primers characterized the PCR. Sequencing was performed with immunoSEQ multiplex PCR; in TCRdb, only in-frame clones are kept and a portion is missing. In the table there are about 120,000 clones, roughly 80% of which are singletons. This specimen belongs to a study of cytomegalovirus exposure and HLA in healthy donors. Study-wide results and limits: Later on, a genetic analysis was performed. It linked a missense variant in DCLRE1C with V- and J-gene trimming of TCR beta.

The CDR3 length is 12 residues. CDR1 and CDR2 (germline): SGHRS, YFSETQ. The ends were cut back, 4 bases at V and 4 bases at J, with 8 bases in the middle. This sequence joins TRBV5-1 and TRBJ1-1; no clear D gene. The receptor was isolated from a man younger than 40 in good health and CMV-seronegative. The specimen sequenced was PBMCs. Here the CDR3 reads CASSQGSTEAFF. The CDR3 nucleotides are TGCGCCAGCAGCCAAGGGAGCACTGAAGCTTTCTTT.